Below, 5 T cell receptor beta chains from the same sample are listed, as sequenced in a study of beta chain features in type 1 diabetes (dated by TCRdb to 2016 to 2018). The method was the immunoSEQ multiplex PCR assay. The entire isolated RNA was reverse transcribed using the High Capacity cDNA Reverse Transcription Kit, and thus expressed TCRB transcripts were sequenced. TCRdb mirrors the immuneACCESS table, restricted to in-frame sequences. Some clones are absent from its copies; in checked studies, under half trace to an unresolved V gene, and the reason for the others is unknown. The table for this sample lists about 320,000 clones; roughly 15% of them were counted only once. Of the sample, approximately 6.7% falls within the top ten clones. The material sequenced was central memory CD4+ T cells from blood. These receptors were collected from a man aged 25-45 years in good health.

This clone was counted a few times. Germline is not matched at one junction end, which may reflect a read error. V usage is TRBV10-3 and J usage is TRBJ1-4; D is possibly TRBD1 (5 bases). Germline lookup yields CDR1 ENHRY and CDR2 SYGVKD. The CDR3 loop spans 15 amino acids. The CDR3 sequence is CASSPWTQGNEKLFF. Written as DNA, the CDR3 is TGTGCCAGCAGTCCCTGGACGCAGGGAAATGAAAAACTGTTTTTT.

The sample holds one count of this clone. V usage is TRBV6-1 and J usage is TRBJ2-7; the D gene is possibly TRBD1 (5 bases). Germline V gene lookup returns CDR1 MNHNS and CDR2 SASEGT. This CDR3 region has 12 residues. The CDR3 loop is CATEGASYEQYF. The CDR3 bases are TGTGCAACGGAAGGGGCATCCTACGAGCAGTACTTC.

This clone was seen a handful of times. The CDR3 here is CASSRGSTQSNEQFF. CDR3 nucleotide sequence: TGTGCCAGCAGCCGGGGGTCTACCCAATCCAATGAGCAGTTCTTC. The chain has TRBV5-8 and TRBJ2-1; TRBD2 might be the D (6 bases). V lost 4 bases and J lost 6, with 17 bases in between. The germline V gene encodes CDR1 SGHTS and CDR2 YDEGEE. The CDR3 is 15 amino acids.

This clone has a handful of counts. The chain uses TRBV29-1 and TRBJ2-7, with 11 bases that match TRBD1. Germline V gene lookup returns CDR1 SQVTM and CDR2 ANQGSEA. V gave up 7 bases and J gave up 6 bases; unmatched junction bases: 8. The CDR3 is made up of 13 amino acids. The CDR3 loop reads CSAGTGGIGEQYF. Here the CDR3 DNA reads TGCAGCGCGGGGACAGGGGGTATTGGCGAGCAGTACTTC.

This rearrangement joins TRBV4-3 to TRBJ2-1, with 11 bases matching TRBD1. The CDR3 has 16 residues. Germline-derived CDR1 and CDR2 are LGHNA and YSLEER. With 4 bases clipped from V and 8 bases from J, the junction kept 10 bases outside the gene matches. CDR3 residues: CASSLTRDRGVDEQFF. CDR3 DNA: TGCGCCAGCAGCCTTACCCGGGACAGGGGGGTCGATGAGCAGTTCTTC.